These 10 T cell receptor beta chains originate from one sample sequenced in a study of memory CD4+ T cells and cytomegalovirus serostatus (dated by TCRdb to about 2019). Library method: the immunoSEQ multiplex PCR assay. In its TCRdb copy, this immuneACCESS table keeps in-frame sequences only and misses some clones. Where compared with another copy, unresolved V genes explain less than half of these, and the others have no known cause. For this sample the table gives approximately 88,000 clones, of which 80% were detected only once. The leading ten clones occupy less than 4% of the sample. A FACSAria II was used to sort memory CD4+ T cells, defined as single viable CD3+CD4+CD8-CD45RO+ cells. Sequencing was carried out using memory CD4+ T cells from blood. Receptors originate from an adult in good health and CMV-seropositive.

CDR3 amino acids: CASSSTGVEAFF. The CDR3 nucleotides are TGTGCCAGCAGTTCAACAGGGGTCGAAGCTTTCTTT. V gene TRBV6-5 combines with J gene TRBJ1-1; 7 nucleotides agree with TRBD1. Per germline, CDR1 MNHEY and CDR2 SVGAGI. The length of the CDR3 is 12 residues. The V gene end was trimmed by 4 bases and the J gene end by 8 bases; junction bases not matched to a gene: 4.

This clone appeared once. The chain employs TRBV5-1 and TRBJ1-1; TRBD1 matches 7 bases. J lost 8 bases, V lost 3 bases, and 10 bases had no gene match. The CDR3 is 14 amino acids. Germline values: CDR1 SGHRS, CDR2 YFSETQ. CDR3 loop: CASSSRQGSIEAFF. In nucleotides, the CDR3 is TGCGCCAGCAGCTCCCGACAGGGCTCGATCGAAGCTTTCTTT.

Worth noting for this clone: At one end, the junction sequence differs from germline, possibly due to a read error. The CDR3 is CASRLGLGVTSTDTQYF. The CDR3 DNA reads as TGCGCCAGCAGGTTGGGACTAGGGGTCACTAGCACAGATACGCAGTATTTT. The chain links TRBV5-1 to TRBJ2-3; 8 nucleotides line up with TRBD2. From germline, CDR1 is SGHRS and CDR2 YFSETQ. CDR3 size: 17 residues.

This clone was seen only a few times. The chain couples TRBV28 to TRBJ1-4; the D gene is possibly TRBD1 (5 bases). CDR1 is MDHEN and CDR2 is SYDVKM in the germline V gene. This CDR3 is built from 14 residues. V shed 2 bases and J shed 5 bases, with 9 bases lying between them. The DNA of the CDR3 is TGTGCCAGCAGTTTAGGGGGTAGAAATGAAAAACTGTTTTTT. Its translation: CASSLGGRNEKLFF.

The count of this clone is one. This chain uses TRBV15 with TRBJ2-3; the D gene is possibly TRBD1 (6 bases). Germline CDR1 reads LNHNV; CDR2 reads YYDKDF (reference sequence). The CDR3 loop spans 16 amino acids. V was clipped by 3 bases and J by 5 bases, with 18 bases between them. For the CDR3, the DNA is TGTGCCACCAGCAGGACAGGCACTAATAGGAAAGATACGCAGTATTTT. As protein: CATSRTGTNRKDTQYF.

The gene calls are TRBV7-6 and TRBJ2-5; D is possibly TRBD2 (6 bases). V shed 5 bases and J shed 2 bases, with 15 bases lying between them. CDR1 is SGHVS, CDR2 FNYEAQ, per germline. The CDR3 contains 15 residues. DNA of the CDR3: TGTGCCAGCAGCGAAGGGACTGGCCGACAAGAGACCCAGTACTTC. Translation: CASSEGTGRQETQYF.

The chain is built from TRBV15 and TRBJ2-3; maybe TRBD2 (6 bases). Germline CDR1 LNHNV, CDR2 YYDKDF (reference sequence). The CDR3 is 14 amino acids. Trimming took 1 base from V and 5 from J, leaving 10 bases between them. CDR3 in DNA: TGTGCCACCAGCAGAGGGGGGGACCAAGATACGCAGTATTTT. Translated, it gives CATSRGGDQDTQYF.

The chain is built from TRBV4-2 and TRBJ2-7; a possible D gene is TRBD2 (5 bases). V shed 5 bases and J shed 2 bases, with 19 bases lying between them. Germline V gives CDR1 LGHNA, CDR2 YNFKEQ. CDR3 size: 16 residues. The DNA for the CDR3 is TGTGCCAGCAGCAGGGCAGGACTTTCCTCGACCTACGAGCAGTACTTC. Translation: CASSRAGLSSTYEQYF.

DNA of the CDR3: TGTGCCAGCAGATATGGACAGGCCCCCTACGAGCAGTACTTC. This translates into CASRYGQAPYEQYF. This rearrangement joins TRBV6-1 to TRBJ2-7, with 7 bases lining up with TRBD1. Germline CDR1 MNHNS, CDR2 SASEGT. The CDR3 runs 14 residues. V was pared by 6 bases and J by 2 bases, with 7 bases of the junction left unmatched.

The CDR3, as DNA: TGTGCCTGGAGTGAGGCCTACGAGCAGTACTTC. It encodes CAWSEAYEQYF. V gene TRBV30 combines with J gene TRBJ2-7; D is uncertain. The CDR3 consists of 11 residues. Between the trimmed V and J ends, which lost 1 base and 2 bases, there was a span of 3 bases. Germline V CDR1 and CDR2: GTSNPN, SVGIG (reference sequence).